This TCR beta chain was recovered during a study of patients and donors after allogeneic stem cell transplantation. This clonotype was picked up many times. The junction does not match germline at one end; this may be a read error. TCRdb reprocessed the RT-PCR reads with MiXCR, giving one entry per CDR3 protein. The sample contains 900,000 to 1,000,000 distinct CDR3 sequences, over 15% of which appear only once. The CDR3 has 14 amino acids. Germline V gene sequence: CDR1 SGHRS, CDR2 YFSETQ. This chain joins TRBV5-1 and TRBJ2-1; D might be TRBD2 (6 bases). This sequence originates from a human donor who was either an allogeneic HSCT recipient or a stem cell or donor lymphocyte infusion donor (not recorded which). It is not recorded whose cells these are; they may come from a transplant donor. The sequenced sample was blood, either unsorted or a sorted T cell fraction (not recorded which). CDR3 loop: CASSLGGSYNEQFF. CDR3 in DNA: TGTGCCAGCAGTTTGGGGGGTTCCTACAATGAGCAGTTCTTC. Full variable domain (outside the CDR3, taken from reference TRBV5-1 and TRBJ2-1): KAGVTQTPRYLIKTRGQQVTLSCSPISGHRSVSWYQQTPGQGLQFLFEYFSETQRNKGNFPGRFSGRQFSNSRSEMNVSTLELGDSALYLCASSLGGSYNEQFFGPGTRLTVL.